The 28 T cell receptor beta chains below were found in one sample sequenced in a study of blood T cells in healthy people across ages. For the second PCR, which ran for about 7 to 11 cycles, a sample-barcoded 5' primer and a J-beta primer mix were used. TCRdb used MiXCR to reprocess the 5' RACE reads, holding one entry per CDR3 protein. The sample includes 600,000 to 650,000 distinct CDR3 sequences, 58% of them seen just once. Sequencing was done on a sample of blood. These receptor sequences come from a man in his sixties in good health.

This clonotype was counted only a few times. This chain joins TRBV11-3 and TRBJ2-1; D is unresolved. Germline assignment: CDR1 SGHNT and CDR2 YENEEA. The CDR3 extends over 13 amino acids. The V end was cut by 2 bases, the J end by 3 bases, with 5 bases between. The CDR3 sequence: CASSLSGYNEQFF. In DNA form, the CDR3 reads TGTGCCAGCAGCTTAAGTGGCTACAATGAGCAGTTCTTC.

The chain has TRBV7-7 and TRBJ2-4; perhaps TRBD1 as D (7 bases). The DNA end lines up better with TRBJ2-7; the J call may be wrong. Germline V gene lookup returns CDR1 SSHAT and CDR2 FNYEAQ (reference sequence). The CDR3 spans 16 residues. The CDR3 DNA follows: TGTGCCAGCAGCTTAGGAGCAGGGGGGATATCCGGCGAGCAGTACTTC. The encoded protein is CASSLGAGGISGEQYF.

This clonotype was seen more than once but under ten times. The chain uses TRBV4-2 and TRBJ1-1, with a weak D call TRBD1 (5 bases). Germline values: CDR1 LGHNA, CDR2 YNFKEQ. This CDR3 spans 15 amino acids. Trimming cost V 0 bases and J 8 bases, with 16 bases left between them. CDR3 sequence: CASSQDGGDDREAFF. The CDR3, as DNA: TGTGCCAGCAGCCAAGACGGGGGGGACGATCGAGAAGCTTTCTTT.

The chain is built from TRBV28 and TRBJ2-7; a weak D match, TRBD2 (6 bases). The CDR3 is made up of 15 amino acids. Germline V gene lookup returns CDR1 MDHEN and CDR2 SYDVKM. V lost 5 bases and J 3 bases, leaving 17 bases between the germline ends. CDR3 in DNA: TGTGCCAGCAGTGGGGCTAGCGCCGGGAACTACGAGCAGTACTTC. This codes for CASSGASAGNYEQYF.

The chain carries TRBV25-1 and TRBJ2-7, with D perhaps TRBD2 (5 bases). CDR1 MGHDK and CDR2 SYGVNS come from the germline V gene. With 3 bases removed from V and 4 bases from J, the gap between germline ends came to 7 bases. The CDR3 has 12 residues. The CDR3 protein is CASSDWEYEQYF. The CDR3 DNA sequence: TGTGCCAGCAGTGATTGGGAGTACGAGCAGTACTTC.

This chain links TRBV7-2 with TRBJ2-5; D is unclear. The CDR3 loop spans 14 amino acids. Trimming took off 5 bases at V and 1 base at J, with 11 bases between the two ends. Per the germline V gene, CDR1 is SGHTA and CDR2 is FQGNSA. The CDR3 is CASSPLRTQETQYF. CDR3 nucleotides: TGTGCCAGCAGCCCCCTGAGGACCCAAGAGACCCAGTACTTC.

The gene calls are TRBV5-1 and TRBJ2-1; TRBD1 agrees at 10 bases. Germline V CDR1 and CDR2: SGHRS, YFSETQ. This CDR3 contains 17 residues. The J segment lost 4 bases and the V segment lost 5 bases, leaving 12 bases of the junction unmatched. CDR3 nucleotide sequence: TGCGCCAGCAGTGAAATTCCTGCGGGACAGGGGTACAATGAGCAGTTCTTC. The encoded protein is CASSEIPAGQGYNEQFF.

In its sample, this clonotype was seen a few times. The rearrangement joins TRBV4-1 to TRBJ2-5, with D uncertain. The CDR3 totals 14 residues. Between the trimmed V and J ends, which lost 0 bases and 2 bases, there was a span of 7 bases. CDR1 and CDR2 from the germline V gene are MGHRA and YSYEKL. The CDR3 bases are TGCGCCAGCAGCCAAGATGCGCTGCAAGAGACCCAGTACTTC. Translating it yields CASSQDALQETQYF.

In DNA, the CDR3 is TGTGCCAGCAGCCAAGGGGACAGCTTTAACTATGGCTACACCTTC. It specifies CASSQGDSFNYGYTF. This rearrangement joins TRBV3-1 to TRBJ1-2, with 7 bases that match TRBD1. The trim removed 1 base at V and 1 base at J, leaving 3 bases unmatched. Germline V gene data show CDR1 as LGHDT and CDR2 as YNNKEL (reference sequence). The CDR3 runs to 15 residues.

The chain uses TRBV9 and TRBJ2-3; D is ambiguous. This CDR3 spans 14 amino acids. Between the trimmed V and J ends, which lost 1 base and 0 bases, there was a span of 6 bases. Germline V gene lookup returns CDR1 SGDLS and CDR2 YYNGEE. The CDR3 region is CASSVRSSTDTQYF. The CDR3 region has the DNA TGTGCCAGCAGCGTACGGTCTAGCACAGATACGCAGTATTTT.

This clonotype was seen a single time. A much larger clone sits a single nucleotide away, making a read error possible. This chain links TRBV7-2 with TRBJ1-5, with unresolved D. Germline V gene sequence: CDR1 SGHTA, CDR2 FQGNSA. This CDR3 is 16 amino acids long. The CDR3 region is CACSLAYSYSNQPQHF. CDR3 coding DNA: TGTGCCTGCAGCTTAGCGTACTCATATAGCAATCAGCCCCAGCATTTT.

By share of the sample, this clonotype is medium-sized. The rearrangement links TRBV3-1 to TRBJ2-7, with D perhaps TRBD2 (6 bases). CDR1 and CDR2 from the germline V gene are LGHDT and YNNKEL (reference sequence). The CDR3 is 15 amino acids. V gave up 1 base and J gave up 0 bases, with 10 bases separating them. The CDR3 DNA reads TGTGCCAGCAGCCAAGGTGGCGGGGTCTCCTACGAGCAGTACTTC. Amino acids: CASSQGGGVSYEQYF.

This clonotype has more than one count but fewer than ten. Here the CDR3 reads CASSPVSAKNIQYF. The CDR3, as DNA: TGTGCCAGCAGCCCAGTCTCCGCCAAAAACATTCAGTACTTC. The V call is TRBV6-2 or TRBV6-3, the J call TRBJ2-4; D is uncertain. The CDR3 runs to 14 residues. The germline V gene has CDR1 MNHEY and CDR2 SVGEGT. The V end lost 6 bases, the J end lost 1 base, and 10 bases lay between the germline ends.

As to this clonotype: A much bigger clone sits one base away, suggesting this may be a read error. The V call is TRBV5-1, the J call TRBJ1-1; D is possibly TRBD1 (5 bases). CDR1 and CDR2 from the germline V gene are SGHRS and YFSETQ. V was trimmed by 4 bases and J by 6 bases, leaving 19 bases between them. CDR3 length: 15 amino acids. CDR3 in amino acids: CASSPSGEGYPEAFF. The CDR3 nucleotides are TGCGCCAGCAGCCCGTCGGGGGAAGGATACCCTGAAGCTTTCTTT.

This sequence joins TRBV5-8 and TRBJ2-1, with TRBD2 matching 11 bases. The germline gives CDR1 SGHTS, CDR2 YDEGEE. This CDR3 is built from 15 residues. The trim removed 0 bases at V and 10 bases at J, leaving 6 bases unmatched. DNA for the CDR3: TGTGCCAGCAGCTTGGATAGCGGGGGGGCCAGCGAGCAGTTCTTC. Its protein product is CASSLDSGGASEQFF.

V gene TRBV24-1 combines with J gene TRBJ1-5, with TRBD1 matching 12 bases. CDR3 length: 13 residues. V gave up 9 bases and J gave up 7 bases; unmatched junction bases: 3. Germline CDR1 reads KGHDR; CDR2 reads SFDVKD. The chain's CDR3 is CATGTGGAQPQHF. The CDR3 region has the DNA TGTGCCACCGGGACAGGGGGCGCGCAGCCCCAGCATTTT.

This chain links TRBV7-2 with TRBJ2-6; D possibly corresponds to TRBD2 (7 bases). This CDR3 has 17 amino acids. Germline lookup yields CDR1 SGHTA and CDR2 FQGNSA. Trimming removed 2 bases from V and 0 bases from J, with 11 bases in between. DNA of the CDR3: TGTGCCAGCAGCTTATGGGGGGGCCGCTCTGGGGCCAACGTCCTGACTTTC. It codes for CASSLWGGRSGANVLTF.

This clonotype was recorded many times. The V call is TRBV7-2, the J call TRBJ2-1; 9 nucleotides line up with TRBD2. The V segment lost 6 bases and the J segment 6 bases; nucleotides outside the gene matches: 12. The CDR3 totals 16 residues. The V gene's germline CDR1 is SGHTA and CDR2 FQGNSA. For the CDR3, the DNA is TGTGCCAGCAGTCCAACCCCTAGCGGGGTTCTCAATGAGCAGTTCTTC. Residues: CASSPTPSGVLNEQFF. The full variable domain, completed using reference TRBV7-2 and TRBJ2-1, is GAGVSQSPSNKVTEKGKDVELRCDPISGHTALYWYRQSLGQGLEFLIYFQGNSAPDKSGLPSDRFSAERTGGSVSTLTIQRTQQEDSAVYLCASSPTPSGVLNEQFFGPGTRLTVL.

A few counts support this clonotype. J is TRBJ2-7 and V is TRBV6-1; D perhaps matches TRBD1 (6 bases). The CDR3 contains 15 residues. Per germline, CDR1 MNHNS and CDR2 SASEGT. Trimming shortened V by 1 base and J by 3 bases, and 13 bases separated the two germline ends. This CDR3 reads CASSEGTANFYEQYF. The CDR3 DNA follows: TGTGCCAGCAGTGAAGGGACAGCCAATTTCTACGAGCAGTACTTC.

V usage is TRBV20-1 and J usage is TRBJ2-7; 8 bases agree with TRBD1. Looked up from germline, CDR1 is DFQATT and CDR2 is SNEGSKA (reference sequence). V lost 4 bases and J lost 7; bases outside the gene matches: 9. There are 13 residues in the CDR3. The chain's CDR3 is CSAKVQGAQEQYF. The CDR3 nucleotides are TGCAGTGCTAAGGTCCAGGGGGCTCAGGAGCAGTACTTC.

About this clonotype itself: Mismatch with germline at one junction end may stem from a read error. The CDR3 is CASSLGALAGFQETRYF. The CDR3 region has the DNA TGTGCCAGCAGCTTAGGGGCCCTGGCGGGGTTCCAAGAGACCCGGTACTTC. The V gene is TRBV7-9, the J gene TRBJ2-5; D possibly corresponds to TRBD2 (6 bases). Per germline, CDR1 SEHNR and CDR2 FQNEAQ (reference sequence). This CDR3 has 17 amino acids.

The gene calls are TRBV6-6 and TRBJ1-1, with D perhaps matching TRBD1 (5 bases). V gave up 0 bases and J gave up 3 bases, with 14 bases separating them. CDR1 MNHNY and CDR2 SVGAGI come from the germline V gene (reference sequence). CDR3 length equals 16 residues. CDR3 residues: CASSYSRQARDTEAFF. The CDR3 nucleotides are TGTGCCAGCAGTTACTCGCGGCAGGCCAGGGACACTGAAGCTTTCTTT.

V is TRBV20-1 and J is TRBJ2-3; D may be TRBD1 or TRBD2 (6 bases each). V lost 0 bases and J 7 bases, leaving 11 bases between the germline ends. The length of the CDR3 is 13 residues. Germline CDR1 DFQATT, CDR2 SNEGSKA (reference sequence). Here the CDR3 reads CSARDRGPNTQYF. The CDR3 DNA follows: TGCAGTGCTAGAGATCGGGGGCCTAATACGCAGTATTTT.

This clonotype was counted between two and nine times. V is TRBV27 and J is TRBJ2-5; D call uncertain. Germline V gene lookup returns CDR1 MNHEY and CDR2 SMNVEV (reference sequence). This CDR3 has 14 residues. V lost 6 bases and J 5 bases, leaving 16 bases between the germline ends. The DNA for the CDR3 is TGTGCCAGCAGCCGGAAGGACGGTTTGGAGACCCAGTACTTC. It translates to CASSRKDGLETQYF.

This chain connects TRBV4-1 to TRBJ1-2; D is unclear. Germline CDR1 and CDR2: MGHRA and YSYEKL. V lost 1 base to trimming and J lost 4 bases, with 10 bases between them. The CDR3 contains 14 residues. The CDR3 DNA reads TGCGCCAGCAGCCAAGGCGGGGTTCGCTATGGCTACACCTTC. It specifies CASSQGGVRYGYTF.

The chain recombines TRBV28 with TRBJ1-5; 7 nucleotides match TRBD1. The CDR3 is made up of 16 amino acids. V dropped 2 bases and J dropped 2; count of bases not matched to a gene: 6. Germline lookup yields CDR1 MDHEN and CDR2 SYDVKM. The CDR3 DNA follows: TGTGCCAGCAGTTTAGGGGGCGGGACAGGCAATCAGCCCCAGCATTTT. Its protein is CASSLGGGTGNQPQHF.

The V call is TRBV3-1, the J call TRBJ1-2; the D gene is possibly TRBD1 (5 bases). Looked up from germline, CDR1 is LGHDT and CDR2 is YNNKEL (reference sequence). CDR3 size: 15 residues. Trimming removed 0 bases at V and 6 bases at J, with 14 bases between. CDR3 in DNA: TGTGCCAGCAGCCAAGATGCCCGGGGGGTTAATGGCTACACCTTC. Encoded protein: CASSQDARGVNGYTF. The entire variable domain, with the rest obtained from reference TRBV3-1 and TRBJ1-2, is as follows: DTAVSQTPKYLVTQMGNDKSIKCEQNLGHDTMYWYKQDSKKFLKIMFSYNNKELIINETVPNRFSPKSPDKAHLNLHINSLELGDSAVYFCASSQDARGVNGYTFGSGTRLTVV.

This clonotype was detected only a few times. The rearrangement joins TRBV7-2 to TRBJ2-5, with 12 bases fitting TRBD2. The germline V gene encodes CDR1 SGHTA and CDR2 FQGNSA. This CDR3 is built from 17 residues. V gave up 2 bases and J gave up 1 base; unmatched junction bases: 5. As DNA, the CDR3 is TGTGCCAGCAGCTTAAGTATGACTAGCGGGAGCCAAGAGACCCAGTACTTC. It translates to CASSLSMTSGSQETQYF.